Listed below are T cell receptor beta chains from one sample, sequenced in a study of blood T cells in healthy people across ages. One entry per CDR3 protein, called by TCRdb with MiXCR from the 5' RACE reads. The sample lists some 1.7 million distinct CDR3 sequences; roughly 30% were seen once. The sample comprised blood. These receptors originate from a woman in her twenties or thirties in good health. Each CDR3 is given with its conserved first and last residue. Fields, in order: V gene, clone size, D gene, CDR3 length, J gene, CDR3 protein, CDR3 DNA. D genes are given only for firm matches. Some rows have no size entry. The others give once, few or many, or a class for an expanded clone.

>TRBV5-1|-|TRBD1|14|TRBJ2-1
CASSGQGGWNEQFF
TGCGCCAGCAGCGGACAGGGGGGTTGGAATGAGCAGTTCTTC
>TRBV12-3/TRBV12-4|-|-|13|TRBJ2-1
CANSLPRANEQFF
TGTGCCAACAGTCTTCCTCGGGCGAATGAGCAGTTCTTC
>TRBV20-1|-|TRBD2|14|TRBJ2-7
CSARLLAGGGEQYF
TGCAGTGCTCGCTTATTAGCGGGTGGAGGCGAGCAGTACTTC
>TRBV7-6|-|TRBD1|15|TRBJ2-7
CASSLWTGSTYEQYF
TGTGCCAGCAGCTTATGGACAGGGTCGACCTACGAGCAGTACTTC
>TRBV7-9|-|TRBD1|14|TRBJ1-6
CASSSDRVGSPLHF
TGTGCCAGCAGCTCTGACAGGGTCGGGTCACCCCTCCACTTT
>TRBV20-1|few|TRBD1|16|TRBJ1-6
CSARDPRQGGNSPLHF
TGCAGTGCTAGAGATCCCCGCCAAGGGGGCAATTCACCCCTCCACTTT
>TRBV7-2|-|-|17|TRBJ2-5
CASSLALKSGTGETQYF
TGTGCCAGCAGCTTAGCGCTGAAGTCGGGGACTGGGGAGACCCAGTACTTC
>TRBV20-1|-|TRBD2|15|TRBJ2-1
CSAFSGGSSYNEQFF
TGCAGTGCATTCAGCGGGGGGAGCTCCTACAATGAGCAGTTCTTC
>TRBV12-3/TRBV12-4|many|-|12|TRBJ2-7
CASSHGLYEQYF
TGTGCCAGCAGCCACGGGCTTTACGAGCAGTACTTC
>TRBV5-1|many|-|14|TRBJ1-2
CASRPTSGIGGYTF
TGCGCCAGCCGCCCCACATCAGGGATAGGTGGCTACACCTTC